These 6 T cell receptor beta chains were all obtained from the same sample, sequenced in a study of blood T cell repertoires in COVID-19. Sequenced by immunoSEQ multiplex PCR; TCRdb stores in-frame clones only, minus some. The data hold 250,000 to 350,000 clones, with approximately 84% observed a single time. Sequencing used peripheral blood. The receptors here all came from a human donor with COVID-19, enrolled during active disease. The donor label of this sample is uncertain.

This chain joins TRBV30 and TRBJ1-1; 7 nucleotides agree with TRBD1. V trimming: 3 bases; J trimming: 0 bases; junction bases outside the gene matches: 4. CDR1 is GTSNPN, CDR2 SVGIG, per germline (reference sequence). CDR3 length: 14 residues. CDR3 DNA: TGTGCCTGGAGATCAGGGGGACTGAACACTGAAGCTTTCTTT. Protein product: CAWRSGGLNTEAFF.

V gene TRBV13 combines with J gene TRBJ2-7, with 8 bases matching TRBD1. V was pared by 5 bases and J by 3 bases, with 9 bases of the junction left unmatched. From germline, CDR1 is PRHDT and CDR2 FYEKMQ (reference sequence). The CDR3 extends over 15 amino acids. The CDR3 reads CASSPRDRLNYEQYF. The CDR3, as DNA: TGTGCCAGCAGCCCAAGGGACAGGTTGAACTACGAGCAGTACTTC.

This chain joins TRBV5-6 and TRBJ1-1, with D hard to call. The CDR3 length is 17 residues. V shed 0 bases and J shed 0 bases, with 15 bases lying between them. Germline CDR1 is SGHDT and CDR2 is YYEEEE. This CDR3 reads CASSLGGSGSLNTEAFF. In DNA form, the CDR3 reads TGTGCCAGCAGCTTGGGCGGCAGCGGTTCCCTGAACACTGAAGCTTTCTTT. The full variable domain, its missing parts supplied by reference TRBV5-6 and TRBJ1-1, is DAGVTQSPTHLIKTRGQQVTLRCSPKSGHDTVSWYQQALGQGPQFIFQYYEEEERQRGNFPDRFSGHQFPNYSSELNVNALLLGDSALYLCASSLGGSGSLNTEAFFGQGTRLTVV.

This chain links TRBV7-9 with TRBJ2-3; no firm D call. The CDR3 loop spans 12 amino acids. Trimming cost V 1 base and J 8 bases, with 7 bases left between them. CDR1 and CDR2 (germline): SEHNR, FQNEAQ (reference sequence). The CDR3 DNA sequence: TGTGCCAGCAGCTTAGACCACGGTACGCAGTATTTT. Its translation: CASSLDHGTQYF.

This rearrangement joins TRBV7-9 to TRBJ2-1, with TRBD2 identical over 10 bases. V shed 2 bases and J 5 bases; nucleotides not matched to a gene: 0. The CDR3 extends over 14 amino acids. Germline V gene data show CDR1 as SEHNR and CDR2 as FQNEAQ (reference sequence). The CDR3 DNA follows: TGTGCCAGCAGCTTAACTAGCGGGGACAATGAGCAGTTCTTC. Translation gives CASSLTSGDNEQFF.

The chain combines TRBV11-2 with TRBJ2-7, with 8 bases fitting TRBD1. The CDR3 has 14 amino acids. After removal of 5 bases from V and 2 bases from J, the junction contained 5 bases not matched to a gene. In germline, CDR1 is SGHAT, CDR2 FQNNGV. The CDR3 region has the DNA TGTGCCAGCAGCCCAGGGGGCTTTCCCTACGAGCAGTACTTC. Translation: CASSPGGFPYEQYF.